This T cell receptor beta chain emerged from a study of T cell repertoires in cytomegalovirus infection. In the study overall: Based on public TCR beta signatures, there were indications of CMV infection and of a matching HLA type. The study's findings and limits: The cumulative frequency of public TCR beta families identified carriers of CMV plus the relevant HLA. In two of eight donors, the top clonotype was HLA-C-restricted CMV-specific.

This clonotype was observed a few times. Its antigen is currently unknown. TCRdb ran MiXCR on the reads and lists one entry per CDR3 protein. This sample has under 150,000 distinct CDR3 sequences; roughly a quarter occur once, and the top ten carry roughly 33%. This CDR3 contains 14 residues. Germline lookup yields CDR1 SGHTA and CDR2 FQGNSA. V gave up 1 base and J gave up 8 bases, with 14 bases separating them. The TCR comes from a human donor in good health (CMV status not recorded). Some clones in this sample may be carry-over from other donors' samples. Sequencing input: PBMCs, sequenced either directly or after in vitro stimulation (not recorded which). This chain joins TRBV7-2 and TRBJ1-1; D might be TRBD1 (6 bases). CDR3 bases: TGTGCCAGCAGCTTAGTCTCAAGGGGGAGAGAAGCTTTCTTT. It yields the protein CASSLVSRGREAFF.